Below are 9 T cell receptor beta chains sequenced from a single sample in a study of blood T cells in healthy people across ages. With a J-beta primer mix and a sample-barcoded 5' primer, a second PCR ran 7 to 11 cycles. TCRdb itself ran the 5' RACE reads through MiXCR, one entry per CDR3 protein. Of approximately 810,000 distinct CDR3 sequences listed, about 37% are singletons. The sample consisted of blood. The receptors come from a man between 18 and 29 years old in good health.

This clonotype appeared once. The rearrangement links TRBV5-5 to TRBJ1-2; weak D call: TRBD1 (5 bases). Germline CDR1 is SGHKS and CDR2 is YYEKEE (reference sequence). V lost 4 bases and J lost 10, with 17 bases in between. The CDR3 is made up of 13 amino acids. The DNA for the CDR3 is TGTGCCAGCAGCCCCGGGACCCCGAGGGCCTACACCTTC. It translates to CASSPGTPRAYTF.

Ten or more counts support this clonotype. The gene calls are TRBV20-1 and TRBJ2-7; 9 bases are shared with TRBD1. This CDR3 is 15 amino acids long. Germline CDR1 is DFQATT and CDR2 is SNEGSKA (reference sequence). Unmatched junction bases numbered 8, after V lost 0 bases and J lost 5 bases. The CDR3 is CSARDHGQGSHEQYF. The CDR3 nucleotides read TGCAGTGCTAGAGATCACGGACAGGGGTCTCACGAGCAGTACTTC.

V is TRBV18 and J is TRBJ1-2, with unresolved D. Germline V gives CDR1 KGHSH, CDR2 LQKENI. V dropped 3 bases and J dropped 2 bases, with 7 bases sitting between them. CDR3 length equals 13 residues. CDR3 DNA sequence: TGTGCCAGCTCACCCGAGGAAAACTATGGCTACACCTTC. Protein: CASSPEENYGYTF. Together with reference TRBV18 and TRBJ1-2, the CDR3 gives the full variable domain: NAGVMQNPRHLVRRRGQEARLRCSPMKGHSHVYWYRQLPEEGLKFMVYLQKENIIDESGMPKERFSAEFPKEGPSILRIQQVVRGDSAAYFCASSPEENYGYTFGSGTRLTVV.

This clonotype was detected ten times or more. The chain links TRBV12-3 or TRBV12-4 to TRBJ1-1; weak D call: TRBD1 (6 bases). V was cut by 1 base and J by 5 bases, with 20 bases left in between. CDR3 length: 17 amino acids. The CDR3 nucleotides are TGTGCCAGCAGTTTAGGGCTATTTGGGCAGGGGCGAACTGAAGCTTTCTTT. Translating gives CASSLGLFGQGRTEAFF.

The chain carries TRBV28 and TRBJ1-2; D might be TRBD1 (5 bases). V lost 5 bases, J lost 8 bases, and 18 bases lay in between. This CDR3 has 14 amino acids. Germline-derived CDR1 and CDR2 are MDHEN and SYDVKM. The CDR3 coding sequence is TGTGCCAGCAGTGCCTGGGGGGGATCCGGAGGCTACACCTTC. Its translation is CASSAWGGSGGYTF.

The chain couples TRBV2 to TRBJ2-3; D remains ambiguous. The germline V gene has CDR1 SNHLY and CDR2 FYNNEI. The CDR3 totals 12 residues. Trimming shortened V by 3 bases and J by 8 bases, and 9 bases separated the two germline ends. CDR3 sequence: CASSDRVATQYF. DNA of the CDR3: TGTGCCAGCAGTGATCGGGTTGCTACGCAGTATTTT. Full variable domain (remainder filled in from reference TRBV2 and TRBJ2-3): EPEVTQTPSHQVTQMGQEVILRCVPISNHLYFYWYRQILGQKVEFLVSFYNNEISEKSEIFDDQFSVERPDGSNFTLKIRSTKLEDSAMYFCASSDRVATQYFGPGTRLTVL.

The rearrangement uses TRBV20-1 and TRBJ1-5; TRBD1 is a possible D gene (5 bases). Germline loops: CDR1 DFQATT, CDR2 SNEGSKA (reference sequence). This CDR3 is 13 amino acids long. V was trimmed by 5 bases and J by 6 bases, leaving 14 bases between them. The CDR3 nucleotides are TGCAGTGCTCCGGGGACTGGGGGTCAGCCCCAGCATTTT. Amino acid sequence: CSAPGTGGQPQHF.

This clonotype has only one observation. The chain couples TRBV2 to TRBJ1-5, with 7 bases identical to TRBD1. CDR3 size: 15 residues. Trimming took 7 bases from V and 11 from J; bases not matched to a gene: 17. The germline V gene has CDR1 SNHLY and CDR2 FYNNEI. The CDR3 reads CASTKGTAERGAQHF. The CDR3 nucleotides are TGTGCCAGCACAAAAGGGACAGCCGAGCGTGGGGCCCAGCATTTT.

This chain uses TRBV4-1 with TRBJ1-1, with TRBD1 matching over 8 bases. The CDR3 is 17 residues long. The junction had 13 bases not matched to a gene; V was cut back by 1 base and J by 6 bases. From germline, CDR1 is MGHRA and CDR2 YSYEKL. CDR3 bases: TGCGCCAGCAGCCAAGCCTGGAGAAGCCCCAGGGGGCCTGAAGCTTTCTTT. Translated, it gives CASSQAWRSPRGPEAFF.